This TCR beta chain was retrieved from a study of long-term antiretroviral therapy in people with HIV. Germline V lookup: CDR1 KGHSH, CDR2 LQKENI. Trimming cost V 0 bases and J 6 bases; bases outside gene matches: 7. This CDR3 is built from 17 residues. Without exception, participants with HIV were treated in the United States. immunoSEQ v3.0 was run at survey level. Here immunoSEQ multiplex PCR was the method, and the copy in TCRdb shows in-frame clones only, minus some. The table shows some 21,000 clones, with roughly 84% occurring only once. The V gene is TRBV18, the J gene TRBJ2-1, with 11 bases identical to TRBD2. This clonotype originated in a young man with HIV. The material sequenced was unsorted PBMCs, taken 0.2 years before starting antiretroviral therapy. The CDR3 reads CASSPPSLAGGLNEQFF. DNA of the CDR3: TGTGCCAGCTCACCACCGTCGCTAGCGGGGGGACTCAATGAGCAGTTCTTC.